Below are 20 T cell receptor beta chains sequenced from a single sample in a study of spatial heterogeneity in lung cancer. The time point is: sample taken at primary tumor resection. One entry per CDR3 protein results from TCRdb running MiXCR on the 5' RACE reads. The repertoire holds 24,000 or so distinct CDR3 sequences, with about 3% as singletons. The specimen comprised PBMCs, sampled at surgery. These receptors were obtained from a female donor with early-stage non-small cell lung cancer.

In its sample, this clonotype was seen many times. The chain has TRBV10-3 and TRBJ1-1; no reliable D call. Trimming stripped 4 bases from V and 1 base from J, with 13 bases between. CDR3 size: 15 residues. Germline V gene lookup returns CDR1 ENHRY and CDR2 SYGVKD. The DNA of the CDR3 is TGTGCCATCAGTGCGCAACGACCTTCGAACACTGAAGCTTTCTTT. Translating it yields CAISAQRPSNTEAFF.

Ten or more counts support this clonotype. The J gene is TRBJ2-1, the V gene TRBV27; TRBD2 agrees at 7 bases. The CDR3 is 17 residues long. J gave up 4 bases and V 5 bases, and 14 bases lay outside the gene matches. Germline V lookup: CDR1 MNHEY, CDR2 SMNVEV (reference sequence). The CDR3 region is CASSPNPTSAPYNEQFF. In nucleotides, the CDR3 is TGTGCCAGCAGTCCTAACCCAACTAGCGCGCCATACAATGAGCAGTTCTTC.

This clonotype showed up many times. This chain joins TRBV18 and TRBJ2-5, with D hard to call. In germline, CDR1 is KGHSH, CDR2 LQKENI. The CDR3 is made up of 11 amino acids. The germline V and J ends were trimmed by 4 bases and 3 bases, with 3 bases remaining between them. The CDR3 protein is CASSQKETQYF. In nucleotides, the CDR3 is TGTGCCAGCTCACAGAAAGAGACCCAGTACTTC.

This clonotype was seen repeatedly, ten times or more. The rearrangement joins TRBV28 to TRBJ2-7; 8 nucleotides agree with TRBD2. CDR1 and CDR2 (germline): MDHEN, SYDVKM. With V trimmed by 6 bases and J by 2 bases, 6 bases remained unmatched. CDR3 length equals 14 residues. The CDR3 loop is CASSRGLATYEQYF. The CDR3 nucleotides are TGTGCCAGCAGCCGCGGACTAGCCACCTACGAGCAGTACTTC.

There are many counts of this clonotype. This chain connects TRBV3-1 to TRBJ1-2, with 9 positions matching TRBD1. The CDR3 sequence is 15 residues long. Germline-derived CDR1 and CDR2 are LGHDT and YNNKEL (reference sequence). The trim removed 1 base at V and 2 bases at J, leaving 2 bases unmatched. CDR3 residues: CASSQGGTGNYGYTF. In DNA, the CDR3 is TGTGCCAGCAGCCAAGGTGGGACAGGGAACTATGGCTACACCTTC.

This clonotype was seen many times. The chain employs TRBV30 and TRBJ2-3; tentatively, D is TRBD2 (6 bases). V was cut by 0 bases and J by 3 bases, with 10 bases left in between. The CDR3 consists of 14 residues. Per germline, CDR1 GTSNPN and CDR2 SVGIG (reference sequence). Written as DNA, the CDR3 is TGTGCCTGGAGTGTTGGCGGGATGACAGATACGCAGTATTTT. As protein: CAWSVGGMTDTQYF.

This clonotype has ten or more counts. The CDR3 DNA sequence: TGCAGTGCTAGGTGGGGGACTACTTCTGATACGCAGTATTTT. Its protein product is CSARWGTTSDTQYF. The chain has TRBV20-1 and TRBJ2-3; 7 positions agree with TRBD2. Germline CDR1 reads DFQATT; CDR2 reads SNEGSKA (reference sequence). The CDR3 extends over 14 amino acids. The ends lost 3 bases at V and 6 bases at J; junction bases unmatched: 9.

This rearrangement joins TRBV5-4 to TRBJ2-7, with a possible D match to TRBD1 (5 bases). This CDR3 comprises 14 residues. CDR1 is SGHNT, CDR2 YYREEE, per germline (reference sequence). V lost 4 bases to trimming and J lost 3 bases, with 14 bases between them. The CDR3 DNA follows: TGTGCCAGCAGCCCCCAACCCAGGGACTACGAGCAGTACTTC. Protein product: CASSPQPRDYEQYF.

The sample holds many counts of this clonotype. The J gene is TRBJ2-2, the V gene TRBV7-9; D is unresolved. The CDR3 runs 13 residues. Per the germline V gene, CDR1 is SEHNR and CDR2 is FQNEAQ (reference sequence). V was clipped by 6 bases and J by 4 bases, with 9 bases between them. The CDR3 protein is CASSLSSTGELFF. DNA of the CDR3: TGTGCCAGCAGTCTAAGTAGCACCGGGGAGCTGTTTTTT. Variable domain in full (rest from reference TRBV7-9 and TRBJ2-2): DTGVSQNPRHKITKRGQNVTFRCDPISEHNRLYWYRQTLGQGPEFLTYFQNEAQLEKSRLLSDRFSAERPKGSFSTLEIQRTEQGDSAMYLCASSLSSTGELFFGEGSRLTVL.

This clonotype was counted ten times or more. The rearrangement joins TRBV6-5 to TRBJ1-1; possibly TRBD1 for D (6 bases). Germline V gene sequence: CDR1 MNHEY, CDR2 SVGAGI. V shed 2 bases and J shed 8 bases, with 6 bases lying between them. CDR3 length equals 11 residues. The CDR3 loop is CASSYGGEAFF. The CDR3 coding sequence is TGTGCCAGCAGTTACGGGGGCGAAGCTTTCTTT.

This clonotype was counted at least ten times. The DNA for the CDR3 is TGTGCCAGCAGCCAATTCCTCCCCCCAGATACGCAGTATTTT. Translating it yields CASSQFLPPDTQYF. V and J are TRBV3-1 and TRBJ2-3; D not certain. CDR1 and CDR2 from the germline V gene are LGHDT and YNNKEL (reference sequence). This CDR3 region has 14 residues. V lost 2 bases to trimming and J lost 4 bases, with 10 bases between them.

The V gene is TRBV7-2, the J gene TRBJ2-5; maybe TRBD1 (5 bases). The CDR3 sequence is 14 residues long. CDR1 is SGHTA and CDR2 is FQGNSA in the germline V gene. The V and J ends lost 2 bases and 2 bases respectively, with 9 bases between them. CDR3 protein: CASSLRAGQETQYF. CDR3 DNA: TGTGCCAGCAGCTTACGGGCAGGGCAAGAGACCCAGTACTTC.

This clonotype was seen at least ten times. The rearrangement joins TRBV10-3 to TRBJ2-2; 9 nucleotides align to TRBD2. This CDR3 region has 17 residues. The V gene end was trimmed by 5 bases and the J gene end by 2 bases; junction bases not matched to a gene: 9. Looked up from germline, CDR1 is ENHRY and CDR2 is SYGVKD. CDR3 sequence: CAISYRGTSRNTGELFF. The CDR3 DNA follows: TGTGCCATCAGTTACCGGGGGACTAGCAGAAACACCGGGGAGCTGTTTTTT.

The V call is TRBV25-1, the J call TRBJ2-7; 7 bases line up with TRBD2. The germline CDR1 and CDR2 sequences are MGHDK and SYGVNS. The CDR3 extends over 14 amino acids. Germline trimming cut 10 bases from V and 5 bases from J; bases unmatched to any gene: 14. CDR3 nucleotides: TGTGCCAACACCCCGGTGGGAGGGCCCAACGAGCAGTACTTC. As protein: CANTPVGGPNEQYF.

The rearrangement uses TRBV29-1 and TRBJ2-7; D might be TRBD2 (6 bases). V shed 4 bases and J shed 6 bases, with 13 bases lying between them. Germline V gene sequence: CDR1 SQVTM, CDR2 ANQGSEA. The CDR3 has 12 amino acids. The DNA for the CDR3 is TGCAGCGTTGGCGGGGTTGGGGTCGAGCAGTACTTC. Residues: CSVGGVGVEQYF.

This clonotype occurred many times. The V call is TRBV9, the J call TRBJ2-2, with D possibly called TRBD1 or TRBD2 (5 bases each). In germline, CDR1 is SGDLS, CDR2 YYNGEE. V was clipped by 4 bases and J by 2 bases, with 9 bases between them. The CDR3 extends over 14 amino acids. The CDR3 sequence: CASSPGPNTGELFF. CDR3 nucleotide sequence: TGTGCCAGCAGCCCGGGACCCAACACCGGGGAGCTGTTTTTT.

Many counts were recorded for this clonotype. The DNA for the CDR3 is TGTGCCAGCAGCTTGGTCAGCGGCTACGAGCAGTACTTC. Its protein is CASSLVSGYEQYF. The rearrangement uses TRBV5-6 and TRBJ2-7, with D maybe TRBD2 (5 bases). Germline CDR1 is SGHDT and CDR2 is YYEEEE. V lost 0 bases, J lost 3 bases, and 7 bases lay in between. This CDR3 is built from 13 residues.

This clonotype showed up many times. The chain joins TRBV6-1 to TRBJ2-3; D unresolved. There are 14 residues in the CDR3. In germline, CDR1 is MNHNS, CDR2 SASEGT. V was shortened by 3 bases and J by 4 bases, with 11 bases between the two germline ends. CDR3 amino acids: CASSDRIGPDTQYF. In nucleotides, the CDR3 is TGTGCCAGCAGTGATAGAATAGGGCCAGATACGCAGTATTTT.

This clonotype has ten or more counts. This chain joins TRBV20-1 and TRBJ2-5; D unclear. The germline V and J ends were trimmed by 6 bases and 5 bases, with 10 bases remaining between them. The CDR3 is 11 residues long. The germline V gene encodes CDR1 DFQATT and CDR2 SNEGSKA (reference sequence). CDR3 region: CSAMNGETQYF. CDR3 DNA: TGCAGTGCGATGAATGGGGAGACCCAGTACTTC.

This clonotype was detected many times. CDR3 sequence (DNA): TGTGCCAGCAGCCACCGAGGGACTAGCGGGAGCGCAGATACGCAGTATTTT. Its translation is CASSHRGTSGSADTQYF. The genes are TRBV3-1 and TRBJ2-3, with 14 bases lining up with TRBD2. Germline CDR1 and CDR2: LGHDT and YNNKEL (reference sequence). The CDR3 length is 17 residues. The ends lost 3 bases at V and 4 bases at J; junction bases unmatched: 6.